A single sample is the source of the 3 T cell receptor beta chains below, sequenced in a study of blood T cell repertoires in COVID-19. Using immunoSEQ multiplex PCR, the repertoire was profiled, and TCRdb retains in-frame clones only, with some absent. The table shows some 160,000 clones, with around 80% occurring only once. Sequencing used peripheral blood. These receptors were collected from a woman in her fifties or sixties with acute or convalescent COVID-19.

This clone was observed a handful of times. The J gene is TRBJ1-2, the V gene TRBV11-2, with 9 bases matching TRBD1. Germline V gene lookup returns CDR1 SGHAT and CDR2 FQNNGV. CDR3 length: 16 amino acids. The junction had 7 bases not matched to a gene; V was cut back by 1 base and J by 4 bases. CDR3 region: CASSLVGTGTPYGYTF. The CDR3 DNA sequence: TGTGCCAGCAGCTTAGTGGGGACAGGGACGCCCTATGGCTACACCTTC.

The rearrangement joins TRBV9 to TRBJ2-5; 8 bases are a match to TRBD1. The CDR3 loop spans 16 amino acids. Germline V CDR1 and CDR2: SGDLS, YYNGEE. V lost 0 bases, J lost 5 bases, and 9 bases stayed unmatched. CDR3 in amino acids: CASSVGWGRGQETQYF. The CDR3 DNA reads as TGTGCCAGCAGCGTAGGGTGGGGCAGGGGGCAGGAGACCCAGTACTTC.

This clone has only one observation. The rearrangement joins TRBV7-3 to TRBJ2-1; 7 bases align to TRBD1. Looked up from germline, CDR1 is SGHTA and CDR2 is FQGTGA. V shed 4 bases, J shed 8 bases, and the junction held 8 bases outside the gene matches. This CDR3 has 14 residues. CDR3 bases: TGTGCCAGCAGCTATGCGACAGGGTCCGATGAGCAGTTCTTC. The encoded protein is CASSYATGSDEQFF.